The 25 T cell receptor beta chains in this list originate from one sample, sequenced in a study of blood T cell repertoires in COVID-19. Produced via immunoSEQ multiplex PCR; TCRdb's table is partial and in-frame only. The data contain 150,000 or so clones, about nine tenths of them singletons. Sequenced sample: peripheral blood. These receptors all come from a man older than 75 with acute or convalescent COVID-19.

The chain recombines TRBV5-1 with TRBJ1-2, with a tentative D call TRBD1 (5 bases). CDR1 and CDR2 (germline): SGHRS, YFSETQ. The CDR3 covers 16 residues. Trimming took 4 bases from V and 0 from J, leaving 16 bases between them. The CDR3 DNA reads TGCGCCAGCAGCCAATACAGGTGGGAAGCTAACTATGGCTACACCTTC. Translation gives CASSQYRWEANYGYTF.

The rearrangement uses TRBV7-9 and TRBJ1-1; D gene unclear. The V end was cut by 1 base, the J end by 2 bases, with 11 bases between. Germline-derived CDR1 and CDR2 are SEHNR and FQNEAQ (reference sequence). CDR3 length equals 15 residues. CDR3 in DNA: TGTGCCAGCAGCTTAGGTCCCAGTTTAAACACTGAAGCTTTCTTT. It codes for CASSLGPSLNTEAFF.

The CDR3 DNA reads as TGTGCCAGCAGCCAATCAGGGACTCGGGGAGGGCCCCAGCATTTT. It codes for CASSQSGTRGGPQHF. The rearrangement uses TRBV3-1 (or the pseudogene TRBV3-2) and TRBJ1-5; D perhaps matches TRBD1 (5 bases). Germline CDR1 is LGHDT and CDR2 is YNNKEL (reference sequence). The ends were cut back, 2 bases at V and 9 bases at J, with 17 bases in the middle. The CDR3 sequence is 15 residues long.

This chain joins TRBV27 and TRBJ2-5; a weak D match, TRBD1 (6 bases). From germline, CDR1 is MNHEY and CDR2 SMNVEV (reference sequence). The CDR3 totals 14 residues. Trimming left V 0 bases short and J 2 bases short, with 7 bases between. CDR3 sequence (DNA): TGTGCCAGCAGTTTATCCAGGGGTCAAGAGACCCAGTACTTC. Translating gives CASSLSRGQETQYF.

The chain joins TRBV9 to TRBJ2-1, with TRBD2 identical over 13 bases. J gave up 7 bases and V 3 bases, and 7 bases lay outside the gene matches. Germline CDR1 SGDLS, CDR2 YYNGEE. The CDR3 has 16 amino acids. CDR3 nucleotide sequence: TGTGCCAGCAGCGCCCCCGGACTAGCGGGAGATAATGAGCAGTTCTTC. Its translation: CASSAPGLAGDNEQFF.

The V gene is TRBV14, the J gene TRBJ1-6; D call uncertain. Germline V lookup: CDR1 SGHDN, CDR2 FVKESK. V was cut by 2 bases and J by 6 bases, with 8 bases left in between. CDR3 length: 14 residues. The CDR3 loop reads CASSQPGFNSPLHF. For the CDR3, the DNA is TGTGCCAGCAGCCAACCAGGATTTAATTCACCCCTCCACTTT.

The V gene is TRBV11-2, the J gene TRBJ2-1; D perhaps matches TRBD1 (5 bases). The length of the CDR3 is 15 residues. V lost 3 bases and J lost 7, with 16 bases in between. Germline assignment: CDR1 SGHAT and CDR2 FQNNGV. CDR3 coding DNA: TGTGCCAGCAGCTTGATGGGCAGGGTTTGGAATGAGCAGTTCTTC. Protein sequence: CASSLMGRVWNEQFF.

The table lists this clone with a count of one. The chain is built from TRBV28 and TRBJ2-5; 7 bases map to TRBD1. The V gene end was trimmed by 5 bases and the J gene end by 5 bases; junction bases not matched to a gene: 11. Per the germline V gene, CDR1 is MDHEN and CDR2 is SYDVKM. CDR3 size: 15 residues. The DNA of the CDR3 is TGTGCCAGCAGTCACCGGGACAGCGCCGGGGAGACCCAGTACTTC. Translating gives CASSHRDSAGETQYF. The full variable domain, completed using reference TRBV28 and TRBJ2-5, is DVKVTQSSRYLVKRTGEKVFLECVQDMDHENMFWYRQDPGLGLRLIYFSYDVKMKEKGDIPEGYSVSREKKERFSLILESASTNQTSMYLCASSHRDSAGETQYFGPGTRLLVL.

CDR3: CASSTTGIEKLFF. The CDR3 nucleotides are TGTGCCAGCAGCACGACAGGGATTGAAAAACTGTTTTTT. The chain recombines TRBV28 with TRBJ1-4, with 7 bases lining up with TRBD1. CDR1 is MDHEN, CDR2 SYDVKM, per germline. V shed 6 bases, J shed 7 bases, and the junction held 5 bases outside the gene matches. The CDR3 extends over 13 amino acids.

The chain has TRBV6-5 and TRBJ1-2; D perhaps matches TRBD1 (6 bases). CDR1 MNHEY and CDR2 SVGAGI come from the germline V gene. Trimming cost V 8 bases and J 4 bases, with 11 bases left between them. The CDR3 is made up of 12 amino acids. The CDR3 protein is CASQGGGYGYTF. The CDR3 DNA reads TGTGCCAGCCAGGGAGGGGGCTATGGCTACACCTTC.

The chain combines TRBV29-1 with TRBJ2-1; a possible D gene is TRBD2 (5 bases). Per the germline V gene, CDR1 is SQVTM and CDR2 is ANQGSEA. The CDR3 loop spans 16 amino acids. Trimming stripped 0 bases from V and 4 bases from J, with 16 bases between. The CDR3 loop is CSVEEEVWGRYNEQFF. For the CDR3, the DNA is TGCAGCGTTGAAGAGGAGGTGTGGGGAAGATACAATGAGCAGTTCTTC.

V is TRBV3-1 (or the pseudogene TRBV3-2) and J is TRBJ1-1; no clear D. CDR1 is LGHDT and CDR2 is YNNKEL in the germline V gene (reference sequence). This CDR3 has 13 residues. V lost 0 bases and J 3 bases, leaving 5 bases between the germline ends. The CDR3 nucleotides are TGTGCCAGCAGCCAAGACCGGGACACTGAAGCTTTCTTT. It specifies CASSQDRDTEAFF.

The chain combines TRBV28 with TRBJ2-5; possible D gene TRBD2, 5 bases. With 6 bases removed from V and 5 bases from J, the gap between germline ends came to 13 bases. CDR3 length equals 13 residues. From germline, CDR1 is MDHEN and CDR2 SYDVKM. In nucleotides, the CDR3 is TGTGCCAGCAGCCAGAGCGGTGGGGAGACCCAGTACTTC. This sequence encodes CASSQSGGETQYF.

This clone was detected only a few times. This chain joins TRBV29-1 and TRBJ1-1; 11 nucleotides agree with TRBD1. The CDR3 extends over 14 amino acids. Losses at the gene ends were 6 bases for V and 3 bases for J; bases not matched to a gene: 6. Germline CDR1 SQVTM, CDR2 ANQGSEA. The chain's CDR3 is CSVPGGQGDTEAFF. For the CDR3, the DNA is TGCAGCGTCCCGGGGGGACAGGGGGACACTGAAGCTTTCTTT. Full variable domain (remainder filled in from reference TRBV29-1 and TRBJ1-1): SAVISQKPSRDICQRGTSLTIQCQVDSQVTMMFWYRQQPGQSLTLIATANQGSEATYESGFVIDKFPISRPNLTFSTLTVSNMSPEDSSIYLCSVPGGQGDTEAFFGQGTRLTVV.

This chain joins TRBV11-2 and TRBJ2-3, with TRBD2 matching over 11 bases. V shed 2 bases and J 4 bases; nucleotides not matched to a gene: 5. Germline assignment: CDR1 SGHAT and CDR2 FQNNGV. This CDR3 is built from 16 residues. CDR3 nucleotide sequence: TGTGCCAGCAGCTTAATTAGCGGGAGGGCCGCAGATACGCAGTATTTT. Translation gives CASSLISGRAADTQYF.

The rearrangement links TRBV6-1 to TRBJ2-1; 8 bases map to TRBD2. The CDR3 has 15 amino acids. The J segment lost 1 base and the V segment lost 3 bases, leaving 2 bases of the junction unmatched. The germline CDR1 and CDR2 sequences are MNHNS and SASEGT. The chain's CDR3 is CASSERGVSYNEQFF. The CDR3 DNA reads TGTGCCAGCAGTGAGCGGGGGGTGTCCTACAATGAGCAGTTCTTC.

The DNA of the CDR3 is TGTGCCAGCCACGACAGGTCTCCTCGGGAGACCCAGTACTTC. It codes for CASHDRSPRETQYF. J is TRBJ2-5 and V is TRBV2, with D maybe TRBD1 (6 bases). The CDR3 consists of 14 residues. The V end lost 8 bases, the J end lost 5 bases, and 18 bases lay between the germline ends. Germline loops: CDR1 SNHLY, CDR2 FYNNEI.

This sequence joins TRBV5-5 and TRBJ2-5; the match to TRBD1 covers 7 bases. V shed 4 bases, J shed 2 bases, and the junction held 8 bases outside the gene matches. In germline, CDR1 is SGHKS, CDR2 YYEKEE (reference sequence). CDR3 length: 15 amino acids. The DNA of the CDR3 is TGTGCCAGCAGCCTCCTGACAGGGTGGCAAGAGACCCAGTACTTC. Translated: CASSLLTGWQETQYF. Full variable domain (missing parts from reference TRBV5-5 and TRBJ2-5): DAGVTQSPTHLIKTRGQQVTLRCSPISGHKSVSWYQQVLGQGPQFIFQYYEKEERGRGNFPDRFSARQFPNYSSELNVNALLLGDSALYLCASSLLTGWQETQYFGPGTRLLVL.

This sequence joins TRBV12-2 and TRBJ1-1. TRBV12-2 represents a pseudogene. The CDR3 spans 13 residues. The CDR3 sequence: CARPRRSGTEAFF. Here the CDR3 DNA reads TGTGCAAGACCCCGGAGAAGTGGTACTGAAGCTTTCTTT.

In nucleotides, the CDR3 is TGTGCCAGCATAAGACAGGGCTACGAGCAGTACTTC. This gives the protein CASIRQGYEQYF. The V and J genes are TRBV6-5 and TRBJ2-7, with 7 bases aligning to TRBD1. V shed 7 bases, J shed 3 bases, and the junction held 3 bases outside the gene matches. Germline V CDR1 and CDR2: MNHEY, SVGAGI. The CDR3 runs 12 residues.

V gene TRBV3-1 (or the pseudogene TRBV3-2) combines with J gene TRBJ1-1, with TRBD1 identical over 11 bases. There are 16 residues in the CDR3. V shed 6 bases and J 5 bases; nucleotides not matched to a gene: 11. From germline, CDR1 is LGHDT and CDR2 YNNKEL (reference sequence). In DNA form, the CDR3 reads TGTGCCAGCAGTTCCCCCGGACAGGGGGCGGGGACTGAAGCTTTCTTT. Residues: CASSSPGQGAGTEAFF.

V gene TRBV15 combines with J gene TRBJ1-3; no clear D. CDR1 and CDR2 from the germline V gene are LNHNV and YYDKDF (reference sequence). The CDR3 length is 12 residues. V was shortened by 0 bases and J by 8 bases, with 5 bases between the two germline ends. The CDR3 DNA reads as TGTGCCACCAGCAGAGACCCGGACACCATATATTTT. As protein: CATSRDPDTIYF.

The chain links TRBV27 to TRBJ1-1; 7 bases agree with TRBD1. Trimming at V came to 3 bases and at J to 4 bases, leaving 5 bases not matched to a gene. From germline, CDR1 is MNHEY and CDR2 SMNVEV (reference sequence). This CDR3 comprises 14 residues. CDR3 bases: TGTGCCAGCAGTTTTATACAGGGGAGCACTGAAGCTTTCTTT. Translating gives CASSFIQGSTEAFF.

This CDR3 reads CASSGTGKQETQYF. DNA of the CDR3: TGTGCCAGCAGTGGAACAGGGAAGCAAGAGACCCAGTACTTC. The chain has TRBV25-1 and TRBJ2-5; a weak D match, TRBD1 (6 bases). Germline loops: CDR1 MGHDK, CDR2 SYGVNS. CDR3 size: 14 residues. Between the trimmed V and J ends, which lost 4 bases and 2 bases, there was a span of 11 bases.

This clone was seen a handful of times. The rearrangement joins TRBV3-1 (or the pseudogene TRBV3-2) to TRBJ2-7; tentatively, D is TRBD2 (6 bases). V dropped 4 bases and J dropped 0 bases, with 13 bases sitting between them. The CDR3 loop spans 15 amino acids. Germline CDR1 reads LGHDT; CDR2 reads YNNKEL (reference sequence). The CDR3: CASSLRLGSSYEQYF. The CDR3 DNA reads as TGTGCCAGCAGCCTTAGACTAGGGAGCTCCTACGAGCAGTACTTC.